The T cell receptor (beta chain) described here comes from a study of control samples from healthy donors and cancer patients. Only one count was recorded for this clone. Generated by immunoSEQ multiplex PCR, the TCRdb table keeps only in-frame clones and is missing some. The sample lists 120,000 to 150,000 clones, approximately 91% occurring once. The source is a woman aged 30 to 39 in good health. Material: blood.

The CDR3 DNA reads as TGTGCCAGCTCACTGGGACAGAACAATGAGCAGTTCTTC. This sequence encodes CASSLGQNNEQFF. This sequence joins TRBV18 and TRBJ2-1, with TRBD1 identical over 7 bases. The V and J ends lost 4 bases and 5 bases, in that order; junction bases with no gene match: 2. The germline gives CDR1 KGHSH, CDR2 LQKENI. This CDR3 has 13 residues. The full variable domain, its missing parts supplied by reference TRBV18 and TRBJ2-1, is NAGVMQNPRHLVRRRGQEARLRCSPMKGHSHVYWYRQLPEEGLKFMVYLQKENIIDESGMPKERFSAEFPKEGPSILRIQQVVRGDSAAYFCASSLGQNNEQFFGPGTRLTVL.